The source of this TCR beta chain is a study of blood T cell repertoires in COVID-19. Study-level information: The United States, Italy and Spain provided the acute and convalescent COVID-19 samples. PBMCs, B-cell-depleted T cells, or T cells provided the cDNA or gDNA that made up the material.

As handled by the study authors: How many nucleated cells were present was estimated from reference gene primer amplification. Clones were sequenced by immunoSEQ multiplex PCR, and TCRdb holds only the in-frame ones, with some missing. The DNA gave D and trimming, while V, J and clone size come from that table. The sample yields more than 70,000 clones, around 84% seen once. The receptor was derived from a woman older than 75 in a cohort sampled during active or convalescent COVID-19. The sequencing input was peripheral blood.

The CDR3 DNA reads as TGCGCCAGCAGCCTCGGGACAGAAGGCCTTGAGCAGTACTTC. Translation gives CASSLGTEGLEQYF. The V and J genes are TRBV5-1 and TRBJ2-7; 7 bases agree with TRBD1. CDR1 SGHRS and CDR2 YFSETQ come from the germline V gene. CDR3 size: 14 residues. V lost 4 bases and J lost 7; bases outside the gene matches: 11.